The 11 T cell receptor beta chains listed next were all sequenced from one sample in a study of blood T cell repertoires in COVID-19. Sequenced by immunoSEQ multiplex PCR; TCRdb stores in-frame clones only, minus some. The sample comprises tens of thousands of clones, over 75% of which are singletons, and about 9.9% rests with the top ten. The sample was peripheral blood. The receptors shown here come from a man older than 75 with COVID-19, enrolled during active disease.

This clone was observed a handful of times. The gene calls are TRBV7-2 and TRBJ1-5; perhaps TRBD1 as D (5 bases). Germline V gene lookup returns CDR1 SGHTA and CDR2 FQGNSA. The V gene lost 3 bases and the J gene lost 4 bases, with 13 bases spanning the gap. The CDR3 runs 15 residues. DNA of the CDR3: TGTGCCAGCAGCTTCGGGGGGAAACCTAATCAGCCCCAGCATTTT. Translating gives CASSFGGKPNQPQHF.

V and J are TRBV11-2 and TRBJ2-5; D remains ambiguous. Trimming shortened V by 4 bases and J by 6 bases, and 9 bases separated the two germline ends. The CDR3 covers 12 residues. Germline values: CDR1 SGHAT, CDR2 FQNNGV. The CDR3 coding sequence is TGTGCCAGCAGCTCCCCACATCAGACCCAGTACTTC. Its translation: CASSSPHQTQYF.

CDR3 sequence reads: CASSYYGGFTDTQYF. CDR3 sequence (DNA): TGTGCCAGCAGTTACTACGGAGGTTTCACAGATACGCAGTATTTT. This sequence joins TRBV6-2 or TRBV6-3 and TRBJ2-3, with D possibly matching TRBD2 (5 bases). Looked up from germline, CDR1 is MNHEY and CDR2 is SVGEGT. The V end lost 1 base, the J end lost 2 bases, and 10 bases lay between the germline ends. CDR3 length: 15 residues.

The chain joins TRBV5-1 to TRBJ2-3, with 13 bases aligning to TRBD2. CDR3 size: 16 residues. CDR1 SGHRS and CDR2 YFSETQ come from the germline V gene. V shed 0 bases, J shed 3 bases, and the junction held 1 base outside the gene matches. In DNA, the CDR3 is TGCGCCAGCAGCTTGGGGGGACTAGCGGGGACAGATACGCAGTATTTT. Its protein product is CASSLGGLAGTDTQYF.

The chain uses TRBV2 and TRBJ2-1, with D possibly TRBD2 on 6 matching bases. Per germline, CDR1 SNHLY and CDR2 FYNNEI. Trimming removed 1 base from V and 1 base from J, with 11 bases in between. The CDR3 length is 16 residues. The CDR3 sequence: CASSEEGGESYNEQFF. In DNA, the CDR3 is TGTGCCAGCAGTGAAGAGGGCGGGGAATCCTACAATGAGCAGTTCTTC.

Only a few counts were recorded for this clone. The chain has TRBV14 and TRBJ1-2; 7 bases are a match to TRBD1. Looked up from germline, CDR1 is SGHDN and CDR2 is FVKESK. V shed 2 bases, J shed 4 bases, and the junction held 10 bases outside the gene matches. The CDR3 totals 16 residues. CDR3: CASSQSLQGPVYGYTF. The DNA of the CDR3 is TGTGCCAGCAGCCAATCTTTACAGGGGCCCGTCTATGGCTACACCTTC.

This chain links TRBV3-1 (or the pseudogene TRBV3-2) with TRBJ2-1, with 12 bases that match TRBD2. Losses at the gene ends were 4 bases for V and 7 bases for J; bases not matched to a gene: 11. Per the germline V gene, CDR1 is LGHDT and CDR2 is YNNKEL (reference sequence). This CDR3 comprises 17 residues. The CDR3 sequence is CASSLRLAGESRNEQFF. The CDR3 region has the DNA TGTGCCAGCAGCCTTCGACTAGCGGGAGAATCTAGGAATGAGCAGTTCTTC.

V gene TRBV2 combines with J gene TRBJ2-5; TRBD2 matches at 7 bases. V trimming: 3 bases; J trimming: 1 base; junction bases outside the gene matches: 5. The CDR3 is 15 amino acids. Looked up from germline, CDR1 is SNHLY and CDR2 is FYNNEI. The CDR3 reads CASSDGGGPQETQYF. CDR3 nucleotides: TGTGCCAGCAGTGATGGGGGGGGACCCCAAGAGACCCAGTACTTC.

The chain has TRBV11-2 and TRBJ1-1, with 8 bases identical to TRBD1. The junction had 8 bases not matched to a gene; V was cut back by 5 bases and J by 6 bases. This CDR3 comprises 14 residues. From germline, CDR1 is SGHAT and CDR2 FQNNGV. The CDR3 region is CASSARTGSAEAFF. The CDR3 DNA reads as TGTGCCAGCAGCGCCCGGACAGGGAGCGCTGAAGCTTTCTTT.

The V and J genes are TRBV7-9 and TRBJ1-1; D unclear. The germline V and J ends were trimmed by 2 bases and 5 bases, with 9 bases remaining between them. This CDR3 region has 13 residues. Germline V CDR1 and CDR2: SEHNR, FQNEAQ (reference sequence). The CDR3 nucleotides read TGTGCCAGCAGCTTAAGGCAGGATACTGAAGCTTTCTTT. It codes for CASSLRQDTEAFF.

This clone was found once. CDR3 bases: TGTGCCAGCAGTCCGAGGGCTCTCCTCAACTACAATGAGCAGTTCTTC. This codes for CASSPRALLNYNEQFF. This rearrangement joins TRBV6-2 or TRBV6-3 to TRBJ2-1, with D possibly matching TRBD2 (5 bases). V lost 5 bases to trimming and J lost 3 bases, with 17 bases between them. Per germline, CDR1 MNHEY and CDR2 SVGEGT. This CDR3 contains 16 residues.